This T cell receptor beta chain derives from a study of cytomegalovirus exposure and HLA in healthy donors. CDR3 length: 14 residues. V was pared by 0 bases and J by 7 bases, with 14 bases between. Germline assignment: CDR1 SGDLS and CDR2 YYNGEE. Vbeta (60) and Jbeta (13) primers were used in the PCR. Authors' data handling: Later analysis identified some 80 million unique TCR beta chains, about 11 million shared. Produced via immunoSEQ multiplex PCR; TCRdb's table is partial and in-frame only. D and trimming come from the DNA, and the V and J calls and clone size come from that table. Of 150,000 to 200,000 clones in the sample, 81% were seen once.

This TCR was recovered from a man aged 18 to 35 in good health and CMV-seronegative. Specimen: PBMCs. The rearrangement uses TRBV9 and TRBJ2-7, with D perhaps matching TRBD1 (5 bases). The CDR3 loop is CASSVGGGASEQYF. In DNA, the CDR3 is TGTGCCAGCAGCGTAGGGGGTGGGGCGAGTGAGCAGTACTTC.